A selection of T cell receptor beta chains follows, all from one sample in a study of CD8 T cells in Susac syndrome. TCRdb reprocessed the immunoSEQ multiplex PCR reads with MiXCR, giving one entry per CDR3 protein. This table holds over 150,000 distinct CDR3 sequences, roughly 95% found once. Sequenced sample: CD4+ T cells from PBMCs. Source of these receptors: a human donor with Susac syndrome. Each CDR3 is given with its conserved first and last residue.

>TRBV6-1|TRBJ2-6
CASGHNVLTF
>TRBV6-6|TRBJ2-3
CASRTPPGTGVDTQYF
>TRBV5-4|TRBJ2-1
CASSPSNGYNEQFF
>TRBV29-1|TRBJ1-2
CSVGVEGTATHYGYTF
>TRBV2|TRBJ1-3
CASSDKVSGNTIYF
>TRBV5-1|TRBJ2-5
CASSILNREETQYF
>TRBV12-3/TRBV12-4|TRBJ2-6
CASSPPTRGANVLTF
>TRBV29-1|TRBJ1-1
CSSWVVGGTEAFF
>TRBV3-1|TRBJ2-2
CASSQEGLNGELFF
>TRBV7-3|TRBJ1-2
CASSSTTDRDHGYTF
>TRBV29-1|TRBJ2-5
CSVGEGETQYF
>TRBV6-6|TRBJ1-6
CASSYFDRGTSPLHF
>TRBV12-3/TRBV12-4|TRBJ1-4
CASSLNRGGKLFF
>TRBV5-1|TRBJ2-6
CASRSAGTGASGANVLTF
>TRBV28|TRBJ1-5
CASSAHGTGINQPQHF
>TRBV6-2/TRBV6-3|TRBJ2-7
CATHRDSYEQYF
>TRBV4-3|TRBJ2-1
CASSPLGGRVGEQFF
>TRBV6-2/TRBV6-3|TRBJ2-4
CASRQPAKNIQYF
>TRBV29-1|TRBJ2-3
CSVETGADTQYF
>TRBV30|TRBJ1-2
CAWSVPGIYGYTF
>TRBV20-1|TRBJ2-5
CSANLLSGTQYF
>TRBV5-1|TRBJ2-5
CATRLGTAEETQYF
>TRBV6-5|TRBJ1-5
CASSSRRQNQPQHF
>TRBV29-1|TRBJ1-1
CSGKQGFGTEAFF
>TRBV9|TRBJ2-7
CASSVGPTNYEQYF
>TRBV14|TRBJ2-1
CASSQGRIYNEQFF
>TRBV18|TRBJ2-6
CASSRTDSGANVLTF
>TRBV20-1|TRBJ2-4
CSAQYGQRRAKNIQYF
>TRBV20-1|TRBJ2-5
CSARDFRDSQETQYF
>TRBV7-2|TRBJ2-1
CASSLGWGNEQFF
>TRBV27|TRBJ2-1
CASSPQGLYEQFF